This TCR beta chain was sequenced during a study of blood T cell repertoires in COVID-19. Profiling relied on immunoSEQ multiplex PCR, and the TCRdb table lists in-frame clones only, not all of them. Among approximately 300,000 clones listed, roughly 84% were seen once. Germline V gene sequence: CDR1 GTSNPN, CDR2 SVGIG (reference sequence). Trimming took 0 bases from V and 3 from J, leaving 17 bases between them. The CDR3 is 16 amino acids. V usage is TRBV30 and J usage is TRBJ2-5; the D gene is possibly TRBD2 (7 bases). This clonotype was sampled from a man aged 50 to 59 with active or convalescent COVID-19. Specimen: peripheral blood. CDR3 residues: CAWSVLLGGVKETQYF. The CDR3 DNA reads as TGTGCCTGGAGTGTACTATTAGGGGGGGTTAAAGAGACCCAGTACTTC.